The 21 T cell receptor beta chains in this list originate from one sample, sequenced in a study of T cell responses to AZD1222 COVID-19 vaccine. Sequenced by immunoSEQ multiplex PCR; TCRdb stores in-frame clones only, minus some. This table holds about 180,000 clones, roughly 92% found once. Here the sequenced sample was peripheral blood, taken on day 0 of AZD1222 vaccination. These receptors all stem from an adult in good health.

The J gene is TRBJ2-5, the V gene TRBV2, with no clear D. The V end was cut by 3 bases, the J end by 2 bases, with 10 bases between. There are 14 residues in the CDR3. In germline, CDR1 is SNHLY, CDR2 FYNNEI. The CDR3 region has the DNA TGTGCCAGCAGTGACTCAAGCAGACAAGAGACCCAGTACTTC. Protein sequence: CASSDSSRQETQYF.

J is TRBJ1-1 and V is TRBV7-7; D gene unclear. Trimming left V 5 bases short and J 6 bases short, with 13 bases between. The CDR3 is made up of 13 amino acids. Germline V gene sequence: CDR1 SSHAT, CDR2 FNYEAQ (reference sequence). The CDR3 DNA reads as TGTGCCAGCAGCCCCCAGATGAGCTCTGAAGCTTTCTTT. Translating gives CASSPQMSSEAFF. The variable domain in full, completed from reference TRBV7-7 and TRBJ1-1, reads GAGVSQSPRYKVTKRGQDVTLRCDPISSHATLYWYQQALGQGPEFLTYFNYEAQPDKSGLPSDRFSAERPEGSISTLTIQRTEQRDSAMYRCASSPQMSSEAFFGQGTRLTVV.

The gene calls are TRBV29-1 and TRBJ1-1, with D perhaps matching TRBD1 (6 bases). Germline V CDR1 and CDR2: SQVTM, ANQGSEA. V lost 5 bases and J lost 5, with 12 bases in between. This CDR3 has 12 amino acids. Here the CDR3 DNA reads TGCAGCGTTCCTACAGGGTATACTGAAGCTTTCTTT. Protein: CSVPTGYTEAFF.

This clone was counted between two and nine times. V usage is TRBV11-2 and J usage is TRBJ1-1, with unresolved D. The V and J ends lost 1 base and 3 bases respectively, with 9 bases between them. The CDR3 has 14 residues. From germline, CDR1 is SGHAT and CDR2 FQNNGV. The CDR3 DNA follows: TGTGCCAGCAGCTTAGCAAGGACGGACACTGAAGCTTTCTTT. It translates to CASSLARTDTEAFF.

The chain joins TRBV3-1 (or the pseudogene TRBV3-2) to TRBJ1-2; weak D call: TRBD1 (5 bases). The V gene's germline CDR1 is LGHDT and CDR2 YNNKEL (reference sequence). This CDR3 has 14 amino acids. The V gene lost 0 bases and the J gene lost 6 bases, with 11 bases spanning the gap. This CDR3 is CASSQDRGADGYTF. The CDR3 DNA follows: TGTGCCAGCAGCCAAGATCGAGGGGCTGATGGCTACACCTTC.

V usage is TRBV5-6 and J usage is TRBJ1-2, with a tentative D call TRBD1 (6 bases). V lost 0 bases, J lost 3 bases, and 15 bases lay in between. CDR1 and CDR2 (germline): SGHDT, YYEEEE. This CDR3 spans 16 amino acids. CDR3 loop: CASSLAVDRNDYGYTF. Written as DNA, the CDR3 is TGTGCCAGCAGCTTGGCCGTTGACAGGAACGACTATGGCTACACCTTC. Complete variable domain (other parts from reference TRBV5-6 and TRBJ1-2): DAGVTQSPTHLIKTRGQQVTLRCSPKSGHDTVSWYQQALGQGPQFIFQYYEEEERQRGNFPDRFSGHQFPNYSSELNVNALLLGDSALYLCASSLAVDRNDYGYTFGSGTRLTVV.

The chain links TRBV28 to TRBJ2-6; TRBD1 matches 9 bases. The CDR3 runs 16 residues. V was pared by 2 bases and J by 1 base, with 0 bases of the junction left unmatched. Germline V gene lookup returns CDR1 MDHEN and CDR2 SYDVKM. CDR3 sequence (DNA): TGTGCCAGCAGTTTAGGGACAGGGTCTGGGGCCAACGTCCTGACTTTC. Residues: CASSLGTGSGANVLTF.

This rearrangement joins TRBV12-5 to TRBJ1-2; D gene unclear. Germline V gene data show CDR1 as LGHNT and CDR2 as FRNRAP. The germline V and J ends were trimmed by 6 bases and 3 bases, with 11 bases remaining between them. This CDR3 is 13 amino acids long. The CDR3: CASGPGEDYGYTF. The CDR3 DNA follows: TGTGCTAGTGGCCCAGGAGAGGACTATGGCTACACCTTC.

This clone was counted once. The rearrangement uses TRBV9 and TRBJ2-5, with D tentatively TRBD2 (6 bases). CDR3 length: 15 amino acids. Deletions cut 2 bases from V and 5 bases from J, with 16 bases between. Germline CDR1 is SGDLS and CDR2 is YYNGEE. CDR3 amino acids: CASSVTGEPRETQYF. The DNA for the CDR3 is TGTGCCAGCAGCGTTACGGGAGAACCGAGGGAGACCCAGTACTTC.

The J gene is TRBJ1-2, the V gene TRBV5-1, with TRBD1 identical over 10 bases. The germline gives CDR1 SGHRS, CDR2 YFSETQ. The CDR3 contains 15 residues. The trim removed 6 bases at V and 4 bases at J, leaving 9 bases unmatched. This CDR3 is CASKQTGGFSYGYTF. CDR3 coding DNA: TGCGCCAGCAAACAGACAGGGGGCTTTTCCTATGGCTACACCTTC. Together with reference TRBV5-1 and TRBJ1-2, the CDR3 gives the full variable domain: KAGVTQTPRYLIKTRGQQVTLSCSPISGHRSVSWYQQTPGQGLQFLFEYFSETQRNKGNFPGRFSGRQFSNSRSEMNVSTLELGDSALYLCASKQTGGFSYGYTFGSGTRLTVV.

The chain combines TRBV11-3 with TRBJ2-2; TRBD1 is a possible D gene (6 bases). The length of the CDR3 is 15 residues. The V end was cut by 4 bases, the J end by 4 bases, with 13 bases between. CDR1 SGHNT and CDR2 YENEEA come from the germline V gene. DNA for the CDR3: TGTGCCAGCAGCTCTCAGGGGAGAGGCACCGGGGAGCTGTTTTTT. It is translated as CASSSQGRGTGELFF.

The chain joins TRBV6-4 to TRBJ2-1; 8 bases fit TRBD2. The germline V gene has CDR1 MRHNA and CDR2 SNTAGT. V lost 4 bases to trimming and J lost 9 bases; unmatched junction nucleotides: 8. There are 14 residues in the CDR3. The DNA for the CDR3 is TGTGCCAGCAGTGTTCAGCGGGAGAGGACTGAGCAGTTCTTC. Encoded protein: CASSVQRERTEQFF.

This sequence joins TRBV5-1 and TRBJ1-1; 7 nucleotides match TRBD1. The germline V gene encodes CDR1 SGHRS and CDR2 YFSETQ. The CDR3 is made up of 14 amino acids. The V and J ends lost 3 bases and 5 bases, in that order; junction bases with no gene match: 7. This CDR3 reads CASSSTGVGTEAFF. As DNA, the CDR3 is TGCGCCAGCAGCTCCACAGGGGTAGGGACTGAAGCTTTCTTT.

This sequence joins TRBV7-2 and TRBJ1-1; TRBD1 agrees at 7 bases. Germline CDR1 is SGHTA and CDR2 is FQGNSA. J gave up 4 bases and V 4 bases, and 12 bases lay outside the gene matches. The CDR3 is made up of 16 amino acids. The CDR3 is CASSSGPGGYGTEAFF. The CDR3 nucleotides are TGTGCCAGCAGCTCTGGGCCAGGGGGATATGGCACTGAAGCTTTCTTT.

The chain carries TRBV6-5 and TRBJ1-1, with D unresolved. Germline CDR1 MNHEY, CDR2 SVGAGI. Trimming removed 4 bases at V and 5 bases at J, with 17 bases between. This CDR3 has 15 residues. CDR3 bases: TGTGCCAGCAGTTCCCCCTCAGGCCCGGGGACTGAAGCTTTCTTT. Encoded protein: CASSSPSGPGTEAFF.

The chain employs TRBV11-3 and TRBJ2-1; 7 nucleotides match TRBD2. This CDR3 contains 14 residues. CDR1 is SGHNT and CDR2 is YENEEA in the germline V gene. Trimming took 4 bases from V and 2 from J; bases not matched to a gene: 2. The CDR3 coding sequence is TGTGCCAGCAGCTCCGGACTAGCCTACAATGAGCAGTTCTTC. Amino acid sequence: CASSSGLAYNEQFF.

A few counts support this clone. V gene TRBV28 combines with J gene TRBJ1-5; D is uncertain. The V gene lost 3 bases and the J gene lost 0 bases, with 18 bases spanning the gap. Germline V gives CDR1 MDHEN, CDR2 SYDVKM. The CDR3 runs to 18 residues. The DNA of the CDR3 is TGTGCCAGCAGTTTCATCGGGGTAGGGTCTTATAGCAATCAGCCCCAGCATTTT. Translation gives CASSFIGVGSYSNQPQHF.

The rearrangement links TRBV5-4 to TRBJ2-3, with 9 bases lining up with TRBD2. CDR1 is SGHNT and CDR2 is YYREEE in the germline V gene (reference sequence). Trimming at V came to 3 bases and at J to 2 bases, leaving 13 bases not matched to a gene. This CDR3 is 18 amino acids long. The CDR3 coding sequence is TGTGCCAGCAGCTCGGGGGGGCTAGCGGGGCCAACCACAGATACGCAGTATTTT. It specifies CASSSGGLAGPTTDTQYF.

V is TRBV4-2 and J is TRBJ1-6; D remains unclear. The CDR3 length is 15 residues. Germline values: CDR1 LGHNA, CDR2 YNFKEQ. The V and J ends lost 0 bases and 8 bases respectively, with 11 bases between them. DNA of the CDR3: TGTGCCAGCAGCCAAGATCTGGGTAGGGATTCACCCCTCCACTTT. Protein sequence: CASSQDLGRDSPLHF.

The J gene is TRBJ1-1, the V gene TRBV13, with D unresolved. Trimming pared 0 bases from V and 6 bases from J, leaving 14 bases between. This CDR3 contains 15 residues. CDR1 PRHDT and CDR2 FYEKMQ come from the germline V gene (reference sequence). DNA for the CDR3: TGTGCCAGCAGCTTAGGTTCCCAAGAAGTATCTGAAGCTTTCTTT. Residues: CASSLGSQEVSEAFF.

The genes are TRBV18 and TRBJ2-3, with TRBD2 matching over 10 bases. V lost 6 bases and J lost 4; bases outside the gene matches: 7. Germline assignment: CDR1 KGHSH and CDR2 LQKENI. The CDR3 is made up of 15 amino acids. The CDR3: CASSQTSGFADTQYF. As DNA, the CDR3 is TGTGCCAGCTCCCAGACTAGCGGGTTTGCAGATACGCAGTATTTT.